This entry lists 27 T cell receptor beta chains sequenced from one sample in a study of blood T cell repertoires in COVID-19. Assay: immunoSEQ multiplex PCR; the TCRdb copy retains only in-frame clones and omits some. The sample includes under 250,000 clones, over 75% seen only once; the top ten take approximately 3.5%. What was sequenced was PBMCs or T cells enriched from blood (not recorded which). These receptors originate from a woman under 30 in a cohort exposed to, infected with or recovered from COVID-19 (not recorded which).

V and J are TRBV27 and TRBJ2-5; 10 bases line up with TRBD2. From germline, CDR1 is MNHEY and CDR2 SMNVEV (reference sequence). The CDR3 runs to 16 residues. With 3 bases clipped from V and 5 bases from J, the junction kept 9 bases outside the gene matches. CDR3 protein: CASSFRSGGARETQYF. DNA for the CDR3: TGTGCCAGCAGTTTTAGGAGCGGGGGGGCGCGGGAGACCCAGTACTTC.

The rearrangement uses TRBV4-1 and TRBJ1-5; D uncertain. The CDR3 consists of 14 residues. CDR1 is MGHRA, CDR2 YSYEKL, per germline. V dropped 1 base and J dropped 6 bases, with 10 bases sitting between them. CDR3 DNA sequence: TGCGCCAGCAGCCAAGGGGAGGGTACTCAGCCCCAGCATTTT. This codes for CASSQGEGTQPQHF.

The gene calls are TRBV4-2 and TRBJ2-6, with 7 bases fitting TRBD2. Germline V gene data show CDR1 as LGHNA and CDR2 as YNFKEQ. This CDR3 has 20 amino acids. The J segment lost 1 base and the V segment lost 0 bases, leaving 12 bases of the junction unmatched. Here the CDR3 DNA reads TGTGCCAGCAGCCAAGATATTCTGCGGGAGCTCTTTTCTGGGGCCAACGTCCTGACTTTC. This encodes CASSQDILRELFSGANVLTF.

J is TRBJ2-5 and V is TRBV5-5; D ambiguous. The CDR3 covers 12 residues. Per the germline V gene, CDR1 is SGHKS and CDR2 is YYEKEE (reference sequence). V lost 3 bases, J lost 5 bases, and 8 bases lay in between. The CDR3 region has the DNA TGTGCCAGCAGCTCGCTCGGGGAGACCCAGTACTTC. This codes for CASSSLGETQYF.

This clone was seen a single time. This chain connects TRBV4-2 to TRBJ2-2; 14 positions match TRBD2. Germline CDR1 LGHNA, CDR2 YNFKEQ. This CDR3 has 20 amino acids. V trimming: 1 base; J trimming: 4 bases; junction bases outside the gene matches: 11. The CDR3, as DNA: TGTGCCAGCAGCCAAGCCCGGGGGGGACTAGCGGGAGTTGTCACCGGGGAGCTGTTTTTT. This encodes CASSQARGGLAGVVTGELFF.

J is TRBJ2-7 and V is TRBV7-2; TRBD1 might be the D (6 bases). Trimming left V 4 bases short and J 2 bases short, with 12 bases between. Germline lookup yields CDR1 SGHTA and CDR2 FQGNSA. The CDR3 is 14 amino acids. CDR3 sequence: CASSSEQGPYEQYF. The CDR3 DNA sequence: TGTGCCAGCAGCTCTGAACAGGGTCCCTACGAGCAGTACTTC.

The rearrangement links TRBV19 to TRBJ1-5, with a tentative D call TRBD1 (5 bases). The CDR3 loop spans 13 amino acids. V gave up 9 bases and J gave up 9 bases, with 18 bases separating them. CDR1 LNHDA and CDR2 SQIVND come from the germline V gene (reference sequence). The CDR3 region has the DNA TGTGCCAGGACAAGGGGTTTACGGTGGCCCCAGCATTTT. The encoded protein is CARTRGLRWPQHF.

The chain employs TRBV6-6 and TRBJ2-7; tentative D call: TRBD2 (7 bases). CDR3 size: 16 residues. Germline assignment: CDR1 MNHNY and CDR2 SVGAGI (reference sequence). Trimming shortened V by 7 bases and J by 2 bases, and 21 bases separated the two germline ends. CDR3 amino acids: CASTGEGGREPYEQYF. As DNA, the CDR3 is TGTGCCAGCACCGGAGAGGGGGGGCGTGAACCCTACGAGCAGTACTTC.

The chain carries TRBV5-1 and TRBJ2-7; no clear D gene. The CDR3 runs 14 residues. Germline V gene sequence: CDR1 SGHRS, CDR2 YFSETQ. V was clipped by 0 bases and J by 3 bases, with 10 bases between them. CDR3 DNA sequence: TGCGCCAGCAGCTTGGCTCCAGGCCGCTACGAGCAGTACTTC. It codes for CASSLAPGRYEQYF.

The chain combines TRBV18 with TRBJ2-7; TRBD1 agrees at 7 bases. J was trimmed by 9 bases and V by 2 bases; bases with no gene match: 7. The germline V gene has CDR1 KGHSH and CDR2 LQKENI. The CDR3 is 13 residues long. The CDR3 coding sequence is TGTGCCAGCTCACCATGGGACAGCGACGGGCAGTACTTC. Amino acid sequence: CASSPWDSDGQYF.

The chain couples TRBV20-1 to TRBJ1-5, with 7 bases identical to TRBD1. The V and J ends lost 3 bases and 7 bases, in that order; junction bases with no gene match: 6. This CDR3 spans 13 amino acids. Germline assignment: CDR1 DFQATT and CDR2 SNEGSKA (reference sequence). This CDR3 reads CSASRQGEQPQHF. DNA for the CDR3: TGCAGTGCTAGTCGACAGGGAGAACAGCCCCAGCATTTT.

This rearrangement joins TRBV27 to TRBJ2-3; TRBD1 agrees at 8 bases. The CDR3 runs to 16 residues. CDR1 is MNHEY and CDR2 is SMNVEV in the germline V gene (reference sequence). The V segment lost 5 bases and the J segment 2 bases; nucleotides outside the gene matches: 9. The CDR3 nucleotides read TGTGCCAGCAGTGAACTTCCGGGACAGGACACAGATACGCAGTATTTT. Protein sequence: CASSELPGQDTDTQYF.

The CDR3 DNA reads TGTGCCAGCAGTGAGAGGGGGCGCAGGTACGAGCAGTACTTC. As protein: CASSERGRRYEQYF. The J gene is TRBJ2-7, the V gene TRBV3-1 (or the pseudogene TRBV3-2); TRBD1 aligns across 7 bases. This CDR3 spans 14 amino acids. V lost 6 bases to trimming and J lost 4 bases; unmatched junction nucleotides: 9. The germline gives CDR1 LGHDT, CDR2 YNNKEL (reference sequence).

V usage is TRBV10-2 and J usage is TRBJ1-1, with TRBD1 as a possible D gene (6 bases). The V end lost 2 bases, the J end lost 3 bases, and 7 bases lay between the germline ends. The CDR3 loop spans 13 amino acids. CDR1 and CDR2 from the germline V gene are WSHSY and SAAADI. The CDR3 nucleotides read TGCGCCAGCAGTGAGGCAGGGGACACTGAAGCTTTCTTT. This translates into CASSEAGDTEAFF.

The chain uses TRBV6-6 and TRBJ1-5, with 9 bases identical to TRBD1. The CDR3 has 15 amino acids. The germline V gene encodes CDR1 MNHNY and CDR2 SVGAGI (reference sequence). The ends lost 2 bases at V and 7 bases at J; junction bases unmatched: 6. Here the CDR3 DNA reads TGTGCCAGCAGTTACCGGGACAGGGCCAGACAGCCCCAGCATTTT. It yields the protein CASSYRDRARQPQHF.

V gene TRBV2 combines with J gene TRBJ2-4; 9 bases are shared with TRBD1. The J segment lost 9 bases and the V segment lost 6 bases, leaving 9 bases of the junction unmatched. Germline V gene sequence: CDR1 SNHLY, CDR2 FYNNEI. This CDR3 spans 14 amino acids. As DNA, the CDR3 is TGTGCCAGCAGACCGGGACAGGGTTTCGGCATTCAGTACTTC. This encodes CASRPGQGFGIQYF.

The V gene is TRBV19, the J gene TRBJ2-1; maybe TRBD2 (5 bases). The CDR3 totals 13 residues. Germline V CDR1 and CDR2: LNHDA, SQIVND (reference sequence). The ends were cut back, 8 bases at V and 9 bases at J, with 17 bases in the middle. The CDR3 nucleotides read TGTGCCAGTTTCAGCGGAGCCCCCGGTGAGCAGTTCTTC. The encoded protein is CASFSGAPGEQFF.

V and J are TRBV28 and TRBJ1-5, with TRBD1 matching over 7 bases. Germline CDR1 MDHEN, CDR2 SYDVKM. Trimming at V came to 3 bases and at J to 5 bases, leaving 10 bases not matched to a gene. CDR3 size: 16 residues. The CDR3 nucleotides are TGTGCCAGCAGTTTCATAATGTCAGGGGGTGATCAGCCCCAGCATTTT. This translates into CASSFIMSGGDQPQHF.

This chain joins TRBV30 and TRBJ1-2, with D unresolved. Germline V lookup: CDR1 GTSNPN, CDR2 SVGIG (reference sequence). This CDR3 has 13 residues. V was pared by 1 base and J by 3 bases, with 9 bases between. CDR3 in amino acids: CAWSAGVHYGYTF. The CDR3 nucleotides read TGTGCCTGGAGTGCCGGAGTTCACTATGGCTACACCTTC. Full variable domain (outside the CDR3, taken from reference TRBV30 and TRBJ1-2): SQTIHQWPATLVQPVGSPLSLECTVEGTSNPNLYWYRQAAGRGLQLLFYSVGIGQISSEVPQNLSASRPQDRQFILSSKKLLLSDSGFYLCAWSAGVHYGYTFGSGTRLTVV.

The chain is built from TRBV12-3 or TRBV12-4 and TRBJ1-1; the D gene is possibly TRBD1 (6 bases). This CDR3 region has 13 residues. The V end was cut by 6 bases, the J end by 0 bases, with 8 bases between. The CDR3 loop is CASSGQLNTEAFF. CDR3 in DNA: TGTGCCAGCAGCGGACAGCTGAACACTGAAGCTTTCTTT.

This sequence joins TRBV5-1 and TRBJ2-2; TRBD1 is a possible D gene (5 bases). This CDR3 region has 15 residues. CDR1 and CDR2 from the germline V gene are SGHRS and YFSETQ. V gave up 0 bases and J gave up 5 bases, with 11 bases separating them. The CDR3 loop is CASSLEVGATGELFF. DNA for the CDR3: TGCGCCAGCAGCTTGGAGGTAGGGGCGACCGGGGAGCTGTTTTTT.

The CDR3 DNA sequence: TGTGCCTGGAGTGTGACTAGCTGGCTCGTGGGGCGTAGGAGGATGGGCTACAATGAGCAGTTCTTC. Its protein is CAWSVTSWLVGRRRMGYNEQFF. The V and J genes are TRBV30 and TRBJ2-1; the match to TRBD2 covers 7 bases. CDR1 GTSNPN and CDR2 SVGIG come from the germline V gene (reference sequence). Trimming took 0 bases from V and 3 from J; bases not matched to a gene: 26. The CDR3 spans 22 residues.

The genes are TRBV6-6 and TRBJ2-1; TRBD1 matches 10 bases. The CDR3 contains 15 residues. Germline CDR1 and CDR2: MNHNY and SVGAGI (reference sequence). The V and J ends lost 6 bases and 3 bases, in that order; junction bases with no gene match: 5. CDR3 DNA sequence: TGTGCCAGCAGCCCGGGACAGGGGTACTACAATGAGCAGTTCTTC. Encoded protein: CASSPGQGYYNEQFF.

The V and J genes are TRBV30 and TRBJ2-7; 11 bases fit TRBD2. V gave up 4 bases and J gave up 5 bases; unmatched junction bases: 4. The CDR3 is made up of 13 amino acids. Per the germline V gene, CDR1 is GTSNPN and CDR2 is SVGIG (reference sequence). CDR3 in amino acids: CAWKVAGGNEQYF. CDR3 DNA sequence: TGTGCCTGGAAAGTAGCGGGAGGGAACGAGCAGTACTTC.

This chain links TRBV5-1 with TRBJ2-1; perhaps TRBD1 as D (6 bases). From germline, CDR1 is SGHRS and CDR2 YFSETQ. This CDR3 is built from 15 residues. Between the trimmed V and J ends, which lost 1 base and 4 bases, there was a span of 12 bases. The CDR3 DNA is TGCGCCAGCAGCTTGAACAGGGCCCGTTACAATGAGCAGTTCTTC. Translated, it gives CASSLNRARYNEQFF.

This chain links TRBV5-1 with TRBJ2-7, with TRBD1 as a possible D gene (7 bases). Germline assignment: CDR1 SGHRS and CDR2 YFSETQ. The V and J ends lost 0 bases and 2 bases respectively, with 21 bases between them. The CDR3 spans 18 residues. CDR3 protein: CASSLEGGQTLHAYEQYF. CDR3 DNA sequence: TGCGCCAGCAGCTTGGAGGGGGGACAGACCCTCCACGCCTACGAGCAGTACTTC.

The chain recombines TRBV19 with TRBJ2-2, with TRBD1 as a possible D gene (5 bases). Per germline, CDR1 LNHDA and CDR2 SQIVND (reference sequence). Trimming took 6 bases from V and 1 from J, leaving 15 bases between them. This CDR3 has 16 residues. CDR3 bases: TGTGCCAGTAGATTCCGTAGGACAAGGAACACCGGGGAGCTGTTTTTT. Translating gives CASRFRRTRNTGELFF.